Below, 21 T cell receptor beta chains from the same sample are listed, as sequenced in a study of T cell responses to AZD1222 COVID-19 vaccine. Clones were read by immunoSEQ multiplex PCR, and TCRdb kept only the in-frame ones, dropping some. Among 150,000 to 200,000 clones listed, about 90% were seen once. Specimen: peripheral blood, collected on day 0 of AZD1222 vaccination. Receptor source: an adult in good health.

The DNA of the CDR3 is TGTGCCAGCAGCCCGACAGGGGAAGTCGAAAAACTGTTTTTT. This translates into CASSPTGEVEKLFF. The chain employs TRBV6-6 and TRBJ1-4; 8 bases align to TRBD1. The V gene's germline CDR1 is MNHNY and CDR2 SVGAGI (reference sequence). Trimming cost V 6 bases and J 8 bases; bases outside gene matches: 8. The CDR3 length is 14 residues.

J is TRBJ2-5 and V is TRBV19; weak D call: TRBD2 (5 bases). Trimming shortened V by 9 bases and J by 0 bases, and 14 bases separated the two germline ends. The germline V gene has CDR1 LNHDA and CDR2 SQIVND (reference sequence). CDR3 size: 14 residues. The DNA of the CDR3 is TGTGCCAGCCGGGCGGCCGGGAACCAAGAGACCCAGTACTTC. Translated, it gives CASRAAGNQETQYF. The full variable domain, in which reference TRBV19 and TRBJ2-5 provide the parts outside the CDR3, is DGGITQSPKYLFRKEGQNVTLSCEQNLNHDAMYWYRQDPGQGLRLIYYSQIVNDFQKGDIAEGYSVSREKKESFPLTVTSAQKNPTAFYLCASRAAGNQETQYFGPGTRLLVL.

The rearrangement uses TRBV18 and TRBJ1-3; D call uncertain. V lost 0 bases to trimming and J lost 2 bases, with 5 bases between them. The CDR3 is made up of 14 amino acids. Germline-derived CDR1 and CDR2 are KGHSH and LQKENI. The CDR3 coding sequence is TGTGCCAGCTCACCACCAGGGACTGGAAACACCATATATTTT. It yields the protein CASSPPGTGNTIYF.

This rearrangement joins TRBV18 to TRBJ2-7; 11 nucleotides line up with TRBD2. The germline CDR1 and CDR2 sequences are KGHSH and LQKENI. The CDR3 is 14 residues long. The junction had 1 base not matched to a gene; V was cut back by 2 bases and J by 4 bases. Here the CDR3 DNA reads TGTGCCAGCTCACCAACTAGCGGGGGTTACGAGCAGTACTTC. This sequence encodes CASSPTSGGYEQYF.

This chain links TRBV10-2 with TRBJ2-6; D is unclear. Trimming cost V 3 bases and J 1 base, with 1 base left between them. Germline-derived CDR1 and CDR2 are WSHSY and SAAADI. This CDR3 is built from 13 residues. CDR3 sequence reads: CASSDSGANVLTF. In DNA form, the CDR3 reads TGCGCCAGCAGTGATTCTGGGGCCAACGTCCTGACTTTC.

The rearrangement uses TRBV28 and TRBJ1-5, with 8 positions matching TRBD1. The germline CDR1 and CDR2 sequences are MDHEN and SYDVKM. This CDR3 region has 16 residues. V lost 3 bases, J lost 5 bases, and 9 bases stayed unmatched. CDR3 sequence (DNA): TGTGCCAGCAGTTTGGGACAGGTTGATAGGTATCAGCCCCAGCATTTT. It translates to CASSLGQVDRYQPQHF.

V gene TRBV29-1 combines with J gene TRBJ2-7; TRBD2 matches at 7 bases. This CDR3 has 12 amino acids. The J segment lost 3 bases and the V segment lost 5 bases, leaving 4 bases of the junction unmatched. Germline V gene data show CDR1 as SQVTM and CDR2 as ANQGSEA. Here the CDR3 reads CSVRSSGYEQYF. The CDR3 DNA reads TGCAGCGTTCGGTCTAGCGGCTACGAGCAGTACTTC.

In its sample, this clone was seen a few times. The chain is built from TRBV27 and TRBJ2-2, with 7 bases aligning to TRBD2. CDR1 is MNHEY and CDR2 is SMNVEV in the germline V gene (reference sequence). The CDR3 consists of 16 residues. The V and J ends lost 3 bases and 1 base, in that order; junction bases with no gene match: 5. CDR3 coding DNA: TGTGCCAGCAGTTTTCGACTAGCTGAGAACACCGGGGAGCTGTTTTTT. Protein sequence: CASSFRLAENTGELFF.

The CDR3 region has the DNA TGTGCCATCCCCCGCGGGGGGCAGGGACTCTCAACTAATGAAAAACTGTTTTTT. The encoded protein is CAIPRGGQGLSTNEKLFF. The gene calls are TRBV7-9 and TRBJ1-4, with TRBD1 as a possible D gene (6 bases). CDR3 size: 18 residues. In germline, CDR1 is SEHNR, CDR2 FQNEAQ (reference sequence). Trimming removed 10 bases at V and 0 bases at J, with 24 bases between.

This clone appeared a single time. This rearrangement joins TRBV7-2 to TRBJ2-4; D is perhaps TRBD2 (6 bases). The CDR3 runs to 16 residues. Germline V gives CDR1 SGHTA, CDR2 FQGNSA. Trimming left V 5 bases short and J 1 base short, with 15 bases between. The CDR3 DNA reads TGTGCCAGCAGCCCGCGGGACGCTAAGGCCAAAAACATTCAGTACTTC. Its protein product is CASSPRDAKAKNIQYF.

DNA of the CDR3: TGTGCCAGCAGGCCCGACAGTGCCTACGAGCAGTACTTC. It yields the protein CASRPDSAYEQYF. The chain uses TRBV7-8 and TRBJ2-7; maybe TRBD1 (5 bases). CDR1 and CDR2 from the germline V gene are SGHVS and FQNEAQ. CDR3 length: 13 amino acids. V lost 6 bases and J lost 2, with 11 bases in between.

The J gene is TRBJ2-5, the V gene TRBV7-6; possibly TRBD1 for D (9 bases). CDR3 length: 16 residues. Trimming shortened V by 5 bases and J by 0 bases, and 16 bases separated the two germline ends. Germline CDR1 is SGHVS and CDR2 is FNYEAQ. The CDR3 nucleotides are TGTGCCAGCAGCCTTAGCGGGACAGGGAACCAAGAGACCCAGTACTTC. It codes for CASSLSGTGNQETQYF. Drawing the rest from reference TRBV7-6 and TRBJ2-5, the complete variable domain is GAGVSQSPRYKVTKRGQDVALRCDPISGHVSLYWYRQALGQGPEFLTYFNYEAQQDKSGLPNDRFSAERPEGSISTLTIQRTEQRDSAMYRCASSLSGTGNQETQYFGPGTRLLVL.

V usage is TRBV2 and J usage is TRBJ1-2; 9 bases line up with TRBD1. The trim removed 6 bases at V and 5 bases at J, leaving 7 bases unmatched. This CDR3 region has 14 residues. The V gene's germline CDR1 is SNHLY and CDR2 FYNNEI. CDR3: CASREQGARYGYTF. Here the CDR3 DNA reads TGTGCCAGCAGGGAACAGGGGGCTCGTTATGGCTACACCTTC.

This chain links TRBV28 with TRBJ2-7; possible D gene TRBD1, 6 bases. Trimming removed 8 bases at V and 4 bases at J, with 18 bases between. This CDR3 is built from 14 residues. CDR1 and CDR2 (germline): MDHEN, SYDVKM. As DNA, the CDR3 is TGTGCCAGCGGCCTTCCCGGACAGTATTACGAGCAGTACTTC. It specifies CASGLPGQYYEQYF.

The rearrangement joins TRBV11-3 to TRBJ2-2, with TRBD2 matching 8 bases. V shed 5 bases and J 11 bases; nucleotides not matched to a gene: 7. The CDR3 loop spans 13 amino acids. Germline V gene sequence: CDR1 SGHNT, CDR2 YENEEA. CDR3 sequence (DNA): TGTGCCAGCAGCCTAATAGCGGGGAGTGAGCTGTTTTTT. It encodes CASSLIAGSELFF.

A single count supports this clone. The J gene is TRBJ2-7, the V gene TRBV28; perhaps TRBD1 as D (6 bases). Trimming took 6 bases from V and 0 from J, leaving 15 bases between them. This CDR3 is built from 15 residues. Germline V lookup: CDR1 MDHEN, CDR2 SYDVKM. The CDR3 nucleotides are TGTGCCAGCAGCCAGGGGAGTGGTGGCTCCTACGAGCAGTACTTC. Amino acid sequence: CASSQGSGGSYEQYF. Using reference TRBV28 and TRBJ2-7 for the parts outside the CDR3, the full variable domain is DVKVTQSSRYLVKRTGEKVFLECVQDMDHENMFWYRQDPGLGLRLIYFSYDVKMKEKGDIPEGYSVSREKKERFSLILESASTNQTSMYLCASSQGSGGSYEQYFGPGTRLTVT.

The chain recombines TRBV7-2 with TRBJ2-3, with 12 positions matching TRBD2. Germline V lookup: CDR1 SGHTA, CDR2 FQGNSA. V lost 5 bases and J lost 3; bases outside the gene matches: 12. The CDR3 covers 18 residues. Here the CDR3 DNA reads TGTGCCAGCAGCCTCCGGTCCTCTAGCGGGAGGGATACAGATACGCAGTATTTT. Translated: CASSLRSSSGRDTDTQYF.

This rearrangement joins TRBV7-2 to TRBJ1-6; D remains ambiguous. CDR1 SGHTA and CDR2 FQGNSA come from the germline V gene. The CDR3 is 14 residues long. V was pared by 1 base and J by 7 bases, with 8 bases between. CDR3 bases: TGTGCCAGCAGCTTAGGACTGAAAAATTCACCCCTCCACTTT. Translated, it gives CASSLGLKNSPLHF.

This chain joins TRBV3-1 (or the pseudogene TRBV3-2) and TRBJ1-5; no definite D call. Trimming removed 1 base at V and 6 bases at J, with 13 bases between. Germline lookup yields CDR1 LGHDT and CDR2 YNNKEL (reference sequence). The CDR3 runs to 15 residues. Here the CDR3 reads CASSQGRQLAQPQHF. The CDR3, as DNA: TGTGCCAGCAGCCAAGGACGACAACTGGCTCAGCCCCAGCATTTT.

In its sample, this clone was seen once. The chain recombines TRBV18 with TRBJ1-2; TRBD1 agrees at 10 bases. The CDR3 sequence is 14 residues long. Trimming removed 0 bases from V and 7 bases from J; junction bases left unmatched: 2. CDR1 KGHSH and CDR2 LQKENI come from the germline V gene. Here the CDR3 reads CASSPPGQGLGYTF. The CDR3 nucleotides are TGTGCCAGCTCACCACCGGGACAGGGGCTTGGCTACACCTTC.

The chain has TRBV9 and TRBJ2-1; 8 bases fit TRBD1. The CDR3 length is 16 residues. V shed 4 bases, J shed 3 bases, and the junction held 9 bases outside the gene matches. Germline CDR1 and CDR2: SGDLS and YYNGEE. The CDR3 nucleotides read TGTGCCAGCAGCCCCAGGGGGCGTAGCAGCTACAATGAGCAGTTCTTC. Translation: CASSPRGRSSYNEQFF.